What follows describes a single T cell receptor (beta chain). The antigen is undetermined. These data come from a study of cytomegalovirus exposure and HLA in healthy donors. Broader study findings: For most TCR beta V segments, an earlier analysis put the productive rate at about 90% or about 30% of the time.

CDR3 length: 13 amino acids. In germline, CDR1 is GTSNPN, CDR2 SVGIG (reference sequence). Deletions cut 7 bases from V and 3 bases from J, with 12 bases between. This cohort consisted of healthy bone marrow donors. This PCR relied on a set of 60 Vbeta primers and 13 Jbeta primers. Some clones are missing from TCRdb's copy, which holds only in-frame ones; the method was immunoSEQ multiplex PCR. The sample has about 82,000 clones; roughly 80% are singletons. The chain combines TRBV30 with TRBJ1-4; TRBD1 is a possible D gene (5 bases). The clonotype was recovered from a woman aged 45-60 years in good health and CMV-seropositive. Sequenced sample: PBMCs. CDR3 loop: CASSGGANEKLFF. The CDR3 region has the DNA TGTGCCTCCTCCGGGGGGGCTAATGAAAAACTGTTTTTT. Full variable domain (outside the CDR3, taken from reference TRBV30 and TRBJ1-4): SQTIHQWPATLVQPVGSPLSLECTVEGTSNPNLYWYRQAAGRGLQLLFYSVGIGQISSEVPQNLSASRPQDRQFILSSKKLLLSDSGFYLCASSGGANEKLFFGSGTQLSVL.